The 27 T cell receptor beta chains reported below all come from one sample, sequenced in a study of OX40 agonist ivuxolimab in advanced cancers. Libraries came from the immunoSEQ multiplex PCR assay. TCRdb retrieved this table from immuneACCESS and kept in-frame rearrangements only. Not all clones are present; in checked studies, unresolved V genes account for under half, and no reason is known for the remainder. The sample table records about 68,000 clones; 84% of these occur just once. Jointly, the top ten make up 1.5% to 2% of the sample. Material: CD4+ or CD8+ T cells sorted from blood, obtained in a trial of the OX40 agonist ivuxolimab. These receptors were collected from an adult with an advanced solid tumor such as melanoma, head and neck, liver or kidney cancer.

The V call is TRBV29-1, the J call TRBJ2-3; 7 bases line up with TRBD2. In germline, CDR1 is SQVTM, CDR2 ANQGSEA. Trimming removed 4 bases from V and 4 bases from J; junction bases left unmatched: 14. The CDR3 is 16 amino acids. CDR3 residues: CSVVGGTGSGADTQYF. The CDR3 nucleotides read TGCAGCGTTGTGGGGGGGACCGGGAGTGGCGCAGATACGCAGTATTTT.

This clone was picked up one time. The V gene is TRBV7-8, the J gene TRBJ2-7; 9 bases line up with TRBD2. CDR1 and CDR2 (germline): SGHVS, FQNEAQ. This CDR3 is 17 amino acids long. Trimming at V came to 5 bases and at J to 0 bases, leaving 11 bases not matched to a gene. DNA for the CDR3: TGTGCCAGCAGCCGCATGGGGCTAGCGGGGAGCTCCTACGAGCAGTACTTC. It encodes CASSRMGLAGSSYEQYF.

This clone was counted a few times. For the CDR3, the DNA is TGTGCCAGCAGCTTGATGGTGGGAGGCGGGGAGCTGTTTTTT. Translated, it gives CASSLMVGGGELFF. The V and J genes are TRBV7-2 and TRBJ2-2; D is possibly TRBD2 (6 bases). CDR1 and CDR2 from the germline V gene are SGHTA and FQGNSA. V was pared by 3 bases and J by 7 bases, with 12 bases between. The CDR3 has 14 residues.

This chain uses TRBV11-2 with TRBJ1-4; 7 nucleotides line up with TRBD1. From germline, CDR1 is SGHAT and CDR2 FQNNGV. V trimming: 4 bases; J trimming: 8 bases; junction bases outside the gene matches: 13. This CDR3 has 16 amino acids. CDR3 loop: CASSSGRTGLREKLFF. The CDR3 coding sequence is TGTGCCAGCAGCTCCGGTAGGACAGGTCTAAGGGAAAAACTGTTTTTT.

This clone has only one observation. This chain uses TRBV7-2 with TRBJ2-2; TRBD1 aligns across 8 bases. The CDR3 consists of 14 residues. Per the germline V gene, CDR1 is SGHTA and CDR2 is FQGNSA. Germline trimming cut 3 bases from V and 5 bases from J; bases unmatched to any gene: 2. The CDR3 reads CASSFRGQTGELFF. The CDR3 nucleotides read TGTGCCAGCAGCTTCAGGGGGCAGACCGGGGAGCTGTTTTTT.

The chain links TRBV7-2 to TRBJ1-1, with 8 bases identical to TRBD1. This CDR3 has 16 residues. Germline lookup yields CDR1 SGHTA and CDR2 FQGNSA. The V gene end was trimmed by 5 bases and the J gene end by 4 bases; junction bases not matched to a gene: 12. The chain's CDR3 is CASSIQGGGWSTEAFF. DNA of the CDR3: TGTGCCAGCAGCATACAGGGGGGAGGGTGGTCCACTGAAGCTTTCTTT. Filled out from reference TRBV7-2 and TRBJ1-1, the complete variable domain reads GAGVSQSPSNKVTEKGKDVELRCDPISGHTALYWYRQSLGQGLEFLIYFQGNSAPDKSGLPSDRFSAERTGGSVSTLTIQRTQQEDSAVYLCASSIQGGGWSTEAFFGQGTRLTVV.

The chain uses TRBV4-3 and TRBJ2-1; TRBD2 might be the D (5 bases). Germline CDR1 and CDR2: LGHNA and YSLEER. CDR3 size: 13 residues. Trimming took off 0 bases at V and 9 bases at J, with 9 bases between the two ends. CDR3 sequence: CASSQEGGSEQFF. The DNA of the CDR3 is TGCGCCAGCAGCCAAGAAGGAGGAAGTGAGCAGTTCTTC.

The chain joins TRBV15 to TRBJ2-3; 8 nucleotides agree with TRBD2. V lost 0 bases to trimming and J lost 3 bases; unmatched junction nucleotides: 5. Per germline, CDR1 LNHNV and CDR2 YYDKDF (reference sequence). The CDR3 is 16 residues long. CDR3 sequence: CATSRDRTSRTDTQYF. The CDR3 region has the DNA TGTGCCACCAGCAGAGACCGGACTAGCCGGACAGATACGCAGTATTTT.

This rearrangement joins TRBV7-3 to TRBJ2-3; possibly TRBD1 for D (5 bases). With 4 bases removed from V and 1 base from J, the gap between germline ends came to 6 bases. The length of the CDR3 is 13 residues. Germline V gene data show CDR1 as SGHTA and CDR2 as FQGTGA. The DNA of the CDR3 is TGTGCCAGCAGCTCACAGGGCACAGATACGCAGTATTTT. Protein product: CASSSQGTDTQYF. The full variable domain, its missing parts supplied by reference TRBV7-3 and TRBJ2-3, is GAGVSQTPSNKVTEKGKYVELRCDPISGHTALYWYRQSLGQGPEFLIYFQGTGAADDSGLPNDRFFAVRPEGSVSTLKIQRTERGDSAVYLCASSSQGTDTQYFGPGTRLTVL.

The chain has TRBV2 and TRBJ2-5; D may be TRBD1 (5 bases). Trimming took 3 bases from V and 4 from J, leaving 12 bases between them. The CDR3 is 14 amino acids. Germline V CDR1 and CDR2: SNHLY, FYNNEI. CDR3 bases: TGTGCCAGCAGTGAGTCTACAGGTGGAGAGACCCAGTACTTC. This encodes CASSESTGGETQYF.

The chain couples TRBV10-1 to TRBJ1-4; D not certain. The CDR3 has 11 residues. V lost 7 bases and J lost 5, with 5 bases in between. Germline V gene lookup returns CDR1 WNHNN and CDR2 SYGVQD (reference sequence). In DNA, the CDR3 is TGCGCCAGCACCGAGAATGAAAAACTGTTTTTT. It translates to CASTENEKLFF.

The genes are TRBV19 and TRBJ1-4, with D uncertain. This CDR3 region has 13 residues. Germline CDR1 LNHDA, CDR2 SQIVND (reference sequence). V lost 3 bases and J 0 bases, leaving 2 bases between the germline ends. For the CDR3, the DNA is TGTGCCAGTAGTATGGCAACTAATGAAAAACTGTTTTTT. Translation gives CASSMATNEKLFF.

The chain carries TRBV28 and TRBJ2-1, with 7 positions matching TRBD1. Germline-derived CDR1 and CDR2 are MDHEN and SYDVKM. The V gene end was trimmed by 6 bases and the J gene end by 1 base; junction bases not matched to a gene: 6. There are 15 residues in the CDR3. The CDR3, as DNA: TGTGCCAGCAGGGGACAGTACCCTTCCTACAATGAGCAGTTCTTC. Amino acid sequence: CASRGQYPSYNEQFF.

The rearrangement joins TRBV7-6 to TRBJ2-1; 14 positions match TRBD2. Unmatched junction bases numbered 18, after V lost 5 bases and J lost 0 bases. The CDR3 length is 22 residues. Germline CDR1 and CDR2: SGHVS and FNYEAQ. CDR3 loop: CASSGAQGGLAGGESSYNEQFF. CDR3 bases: TGTGCCAGCAGCGGCGCCCAGGGAGGACTAGCGGGAGGCGAAAGCTCCTACAATGAGCAGTTCTTC.

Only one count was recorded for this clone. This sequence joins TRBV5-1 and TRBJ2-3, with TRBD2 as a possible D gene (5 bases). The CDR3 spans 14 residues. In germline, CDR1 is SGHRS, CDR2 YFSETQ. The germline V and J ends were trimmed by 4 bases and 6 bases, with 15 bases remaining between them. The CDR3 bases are TGCGCCAGCAGCGATTCGGGAATCATGGATACGCAGTATTTT. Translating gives CASSDSGIMDTQYF. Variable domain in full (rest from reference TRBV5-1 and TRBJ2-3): KAGVTQTPRYLIKTRGQQVTLSCSPISGHRSVSWYQQTPGQGLQFLFEYFSETQRNKGNFPGRFSGRQFSNSRSEMNVSTLELGDSALYLCASSDSGIMDTQYFGPGTRLTVL.

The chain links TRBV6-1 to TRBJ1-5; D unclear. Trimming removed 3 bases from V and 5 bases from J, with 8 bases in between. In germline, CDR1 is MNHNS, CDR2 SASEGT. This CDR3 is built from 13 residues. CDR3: CASSDLFDQPQHF. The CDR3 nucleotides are TGTGCCAGCAGTGATTTATTTGATCAGCCCCAGCATTTT.

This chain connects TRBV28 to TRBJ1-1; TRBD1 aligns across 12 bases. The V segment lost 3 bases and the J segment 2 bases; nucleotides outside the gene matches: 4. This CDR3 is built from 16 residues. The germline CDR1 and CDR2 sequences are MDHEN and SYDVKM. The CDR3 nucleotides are TGTGCCAGCAGTTTGGGACAGGGGGCAGGAAACACTGAAGCTTTCTTT. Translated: CASSLGQGAGNTEAFF.

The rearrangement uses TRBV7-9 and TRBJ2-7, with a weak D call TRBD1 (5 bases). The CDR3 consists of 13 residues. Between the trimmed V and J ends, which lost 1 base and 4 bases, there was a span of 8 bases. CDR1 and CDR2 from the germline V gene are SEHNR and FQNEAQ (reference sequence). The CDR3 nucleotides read TGTGCCAGCAGCTTAGGGGGCTGGTACGAGCAGTACTTC. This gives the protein CASSLGGWYEQYF. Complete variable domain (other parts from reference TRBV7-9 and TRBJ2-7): DTGVSQNPRHKITKRGQNVTFRCDPISEHNRLYWYRQTLGQGPEFLTYFQNEAQLEKSRLLSDRFSAERPKGSFSTLEIQRTEQGDSAMYLCASSLGGWYEQYFGPGTRLTVT.

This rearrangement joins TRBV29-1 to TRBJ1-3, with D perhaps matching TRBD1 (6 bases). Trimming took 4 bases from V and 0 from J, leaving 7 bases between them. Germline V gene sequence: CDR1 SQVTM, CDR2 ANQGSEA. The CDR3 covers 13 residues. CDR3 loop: CSVATGSGNTIYF. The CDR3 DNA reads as TGCAGCGTTGCGACAGGCTCTGGAAACACCATATATTTT.

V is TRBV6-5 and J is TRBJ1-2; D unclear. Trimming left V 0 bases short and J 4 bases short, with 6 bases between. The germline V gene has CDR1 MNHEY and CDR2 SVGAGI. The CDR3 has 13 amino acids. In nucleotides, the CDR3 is TGTGCCAGCAGTTACTCCAGGAGCTATGGCTACACCTTC. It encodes CASSYSRSYGYTF.

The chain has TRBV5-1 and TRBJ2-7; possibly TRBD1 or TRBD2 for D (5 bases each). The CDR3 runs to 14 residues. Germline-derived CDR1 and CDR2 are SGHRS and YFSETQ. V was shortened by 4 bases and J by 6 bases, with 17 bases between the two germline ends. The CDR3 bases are TGCGCCAGCAGCCCCGGGGCTGCGGGCAGCGAGCAGTACTTC. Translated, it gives CASSPGAAGSEQYF.

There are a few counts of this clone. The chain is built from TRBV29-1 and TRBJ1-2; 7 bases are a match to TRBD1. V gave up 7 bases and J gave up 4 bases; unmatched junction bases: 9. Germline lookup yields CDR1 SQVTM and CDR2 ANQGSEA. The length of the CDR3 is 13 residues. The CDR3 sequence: CSGGTVDGYGYTF. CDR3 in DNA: TGCAGCGGCGGGACAGTGGATGGCTATGGCTACACCTTC.

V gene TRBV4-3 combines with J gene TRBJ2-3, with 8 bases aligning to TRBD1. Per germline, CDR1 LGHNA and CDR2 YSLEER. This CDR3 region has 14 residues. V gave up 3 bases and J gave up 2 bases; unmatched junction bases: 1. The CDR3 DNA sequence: TGCGCCAGCAGCCAGGACAGGGACACAGATACGCAGTATTTT. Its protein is CASSQDRDTDTQYF.

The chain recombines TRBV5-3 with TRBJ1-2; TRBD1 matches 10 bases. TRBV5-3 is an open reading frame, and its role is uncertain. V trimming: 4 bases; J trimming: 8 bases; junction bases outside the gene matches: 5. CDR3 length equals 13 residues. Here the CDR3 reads CARSRGQGNGYTF. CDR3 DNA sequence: TGTGCCAGAAGCCGGGGACAGGGGAACGGCTACACCTTC.

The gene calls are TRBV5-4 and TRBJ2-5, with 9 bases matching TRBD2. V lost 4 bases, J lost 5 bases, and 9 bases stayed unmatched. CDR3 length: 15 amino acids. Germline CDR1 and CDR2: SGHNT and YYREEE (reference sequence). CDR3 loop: CASSTRAGGGETQYF. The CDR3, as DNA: TGTGCCAGCAGCACCCGAGCGGGAGGCGGTGAGACCCAGTACTTC.

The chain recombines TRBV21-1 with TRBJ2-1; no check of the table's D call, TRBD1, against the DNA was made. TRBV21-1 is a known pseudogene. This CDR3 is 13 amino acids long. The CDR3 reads CASTQRLTGEQFF. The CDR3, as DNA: TGTGCCAGCACTCAAAGGTTAACAGGAGAGCAGTTCTTC.

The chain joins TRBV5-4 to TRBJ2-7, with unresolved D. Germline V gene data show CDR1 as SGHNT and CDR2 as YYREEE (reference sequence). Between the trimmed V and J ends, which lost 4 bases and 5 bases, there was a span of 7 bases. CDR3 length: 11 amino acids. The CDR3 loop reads CASSGTHEQYF. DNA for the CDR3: TGTGCCAGCAGCGGAACCCACGAGCAGTACTTC.